This T cell receptor (beta chain) is drawn from a study of shared clonotypes between healthy human individuals. Whole-study context: CD4 naive and memory got three plates each, CD8 naive two, CD8 memory one.

At deep level, the assay was performed. Data came from immunoSEQ multiplex PCR; TCRdb stores just in-frame clones and leaves some out. This sample has under 2,000,000 clones, with approximately 94% found just once. Naive CD8 populations comprised CD45RO-negative cells positively selected for CCR7, excluding terminally differentiated effector memory CD45RA+ cells. In its sample, this clone was seen once. V lost 6 bases and J 4 bases, leaving 8 bases between the germline ends. The CDR3 covers 12 residues. The germline CDR1 and CDR2 sequences are SGHRS and YFSETQ. This chain connects TRBV5-1 to TRBJ2-1, with a possible D match to TRBD2 (5 bases). Sequenced sample: naive CD8+ T cells sorted from blood. The TCR originated in a man aged 18 to 29 in good health. The CDR3 loop reads CASKGEYNEQFF. The CDR3 DNA is TGCGCCAGCAAGGGAGAATACAATGAGCAGTTCTTC.